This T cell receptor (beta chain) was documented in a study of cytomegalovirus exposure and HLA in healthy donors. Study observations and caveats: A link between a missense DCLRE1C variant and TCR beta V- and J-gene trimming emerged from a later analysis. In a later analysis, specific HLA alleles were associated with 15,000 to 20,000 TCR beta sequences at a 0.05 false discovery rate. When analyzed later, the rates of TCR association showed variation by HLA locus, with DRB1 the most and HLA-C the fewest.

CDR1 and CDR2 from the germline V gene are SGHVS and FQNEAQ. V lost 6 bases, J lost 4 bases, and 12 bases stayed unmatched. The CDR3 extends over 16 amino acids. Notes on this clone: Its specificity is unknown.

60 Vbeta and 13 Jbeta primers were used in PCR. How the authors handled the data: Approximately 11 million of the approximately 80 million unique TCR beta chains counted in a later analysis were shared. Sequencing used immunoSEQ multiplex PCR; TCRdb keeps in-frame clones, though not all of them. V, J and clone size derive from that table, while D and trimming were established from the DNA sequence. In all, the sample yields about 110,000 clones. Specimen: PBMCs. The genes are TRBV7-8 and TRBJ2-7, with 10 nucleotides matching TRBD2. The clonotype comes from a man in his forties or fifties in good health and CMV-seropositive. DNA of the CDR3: TGTGCCAGCAGGCCTCGCTCTAGCGGGAGTCCGTACGAGCAGTACTTC. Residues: CASRPRSSGSPYEQYF.